This passage covers 21 T cell receptor beta chains from one sample sequenced in a study of T cell responses to AZD1222 COVID-19 vaccine. Generated by immunoSEQ multiplex PCR, the TCRdb table keeps only in-frame clones and is missing some. The data hold 110,000 or so clones, with roughly 84% observed a single time. Sequenced here: peripheral blood, sampled on day 0 of AZD1222 vaccination. These receptors originate from an adult in good health.

The chain links TRBV24-1 to TRBJ1-5; no firm D call. The V gene's germline CDR1 is KGHDR and CDR2 SFDVKD. CDR3 length: 16 residues. V lost 4 bases and J 0 bases, leaving 12 bases between the germline ends. CDR3 nucleotides: TGTGCCACCAGTGAGGGGAGGGAAAATAGCAATCAGCCCCAGCATTTT. Protein sequence: CATSEGRENSNQPQHF.

CDR3 DNA sequence: TGTGCCAGCAGCGTAGGGCTAGGACCCCCACAAGAGACCCAGTACTTC. This codes for CASSVGLGPPQETQYF. V is TRBV9 and J is TRBJ2-5; D is uncertain. The CDR3 spans 16 residues. V lost 0 bases and J lost 2, with 14 bases in between. Germline V gene lookup returns CDR1 SGDLS and CDR2 YYNGEE.

Notes on this clone: At one end the junction does not follow the germline gene, possibly because of a read error. The chain joins TRBV7-6 to TRBJ2-2; 8 nucleotides match TRBD2. Per germline, CDR1 SGHVS and CDR2 FNYEAQ. This CDR3 contains 18 residues. The CDR3 region is CASTLPERGTDVTGELFF. Here the CDR3 DNA reads TGTGCCAGCACCTTACCGGAGCGGGGGACCGATGTCACCGGGGAGCTGTTTTTT.

The rearrangement uses TRBV2 and TRBJ1-1, with D possibly being TRBD1 (6 bases). The germline gives CDR1 SNHLY, CDR2 FYNNEI. The CDR3 sequence is 14 residues long. The V end was cut by 3 bases, the J end by 2 bases, with 10 bases between. CDR3 coding DNA: TGTGCCAGCAGTGATACCAGGGGTAACACTGAAGCTTTCTTT. Translated: CASSDTRGNTEAFF.

The chain recombines TRBV4-2 with TRBJ1-4; weak D call: TRBD1 (5 bases). The CDR3 totals 14 residues. The germline V gene encodes CDR1 LGHNA and CDR2 YNFKEQ. The V end lost 5 bases, the J end lost 4 bases, and 11 bases lay between the germline ends. DNA for the CDR3: TGTGCCAGCAGCGGACGGGGCTTTAATGAAAAACTGTTTTTT. This codes for CASSGRGFNEKLFF.

The rearrangement joins TRBV3-1 (or the pseudogene TRBV3-2) to TRBJ2-6; TRBD1 is a possible D gene (5 bases). Germline CDR1 and CDR2: LGHDT and YNNKEL (reference sequence). This CDR3 has 17 amino acids. V lost 1 base and J lost 4, with 14 bases in between. CDR3 protein: CASSQVAGFVGANVLTF. CDR3 nucleotide sequence: TGTGCCAGCAGCCAAGTGGCAGGGTTTGTAGGGGCCAACGTCCTGACTTTC.

The chain carries TRBV28 and TRBJ1-5; the match to TRBD1 covers 9 bases. Germline loops: CDR1 MDHEN, CDR2 SYDVKM. V lost 5 bases to trimming and J lost 7 bases; unmatched junction nucleotides: 6. The CDR3 is made up of 14 amino acids. CDR3 residues: CASSGTGGDQPQHF. In nucleotides, the CDR3 is TGTGCCAGCAGTGGAACAGGGGGCGACCAGCCCCAGCATTTT.

V is TRBV11-3 and J is TRBJ1-1; the match to TRBD1 covers 8 bases. Per the germline V gene, CDR1 is SGHNT and CDR2 is YENEEA. The V gene end was trimmed by 0 bases and the J gene end by 9 bases; junction bases not matched to a gene: 3. CDR3 length: 13 residues. CDR3 protein: CASSLDGTGKAFF. CDR3 coding DNA: TGTGCCAGCAGCTTAGACGGGACAGGAAAAGCTTTCTTT.

The rearrangement links TRBV10-2 to TRBJ2-2; D uncertain. This CDR3 spans 13 amino acids. The V gene's germline CDR1 is WSHSY and CDR2 SAAADI. Trimming shortened V by 9 bases and J by 1 base, and 9 bases separated the two germline ends. The CDR3 coding sequence is TGCGCCAGTATTAGACAGAACACCGGGGAGCTGTTTTTT. This sequence encodes CASIRQNTGELFF.

The rearrangement uses TRBV7-3 and TRBJ1-1, with 8 bases lining up with TRBD1. V lost 5 bases and J lost 1; bases outside the gene matches: 6. The CDR3 sequence is 15 residues long. Germline assignment: CDR1 SGHTA and CDR2 FQGTGA. The DNA of the CDR3 is TGTGCCAGCAGCCGCGGGACAGGACAGAACACTGAAGCTTTCTTT. It encodes CASSRGTGQNTEAFF. Full variable domain (rest looked up from reference TRBV7-3 and TRBJ1-1): GAGVSQTPSNKVTEKGKYVELRCDPISGHTALYWYRQSLGQGPEFLIYFQGTGAADDSGLPNDRFFAVRPEGSVSTLKIQRTERGDSAVYLCASSRGTGQNTEAFFGQGTRLTVV.

The CDR3 loop reads CASSEEWGQPQHF. In DNA, the CDR3 is TGTGCCAGCAGTGAAGAGTGGGGCCAGCCCCAGCATTTT. The rearrangement uses TRBV6-4 and TRBJ1-5; TRBD1 might be the D (5 bases). V was clipped by 3 bases and J by 7 bases, with 10 bases between them. CDR1 and CDR2 from the germline V gene are MRHNA and SNTAGT. The CDR3 loop spans 13 amino acids.

This chain uses TRBV24-1 with TRBJ2-2; 9 bases map to TRBD1. J was trimmed by 6 bases and V by 2 bases; bases with no gene match: 3. This CDR3 spans 15 amino acids. From germline, CDR1 is KGHDR and CDR2 SFDVKD. CDR3 coding DNA: TGTGCCACCAGTGATTCCCGACAGGGGGCCGGGGAGCTGTTTTTT. Translated, it gives CATSDSRQGAGELFF.

The J gene is TRBJ2-5, the V gene TRBV12-3 or TRBV12-4; the D is unclear. This CDR3 spans 12 amino acids. The V and J ends lost 0 bases and 1 base respectively, with 0 bases between them. CDR3 amino acids: CASSLAQETQYF. The CDR3 DNA reads TGTGCCAGCAGTTTAGCCCAAGAGACCCAGTACTTC.

The rearrangement links TRBV6-2 or TRBV6-3 to TRBJ2-7; TRBD2 aligns across 7 bases. The junction had 23 bases not matched to a gene; V was cut back by 4 bases and J by 8 bases. Per the germline V gene, CDR1 is MNHEY and CDR2 is SVGEGT. The CDR3 extends over 18 amino acids. The CDR3 nucleotides are TGTGCCAGCAGTTCCTGGTCGCTAGCGGATTCTCAACCTACGCAGCAGTACTTC. It is translated as CASSSWSLADSQPTQQYF.

V gene TRBV30 combines with J gene TRBJ1-1; D is perhaps TRBD1 (6 bases). The CDR3 sequence is 13 residues long. V dropped 3 bases and J dropped 3 bases, with 11 bases sitting between them. The germline CDR1 and CDR2 sequences are GTSNPN and SVGIG (reference sequence). In DNA, the CDR3 is TGTGCCTGGAGGAGGCCAGGGGACACTGAAGCTTTCTTT. Encoded protein: CAWRRPGDTEAFF.

The chain couples TRBV4-2 to TRBJ1-5; no reliable D call. This CDR3 has 17 amino acids. Germline values: CDR1 LGHNA, CDR2 YNFKEQ. V was cut by 0 bases and J by 0 bases, with 12 bases left in between. The CDR3 DNA follows: TGTGCCAGCAGCCAAGATCTCCAGAGTGATAGCAATCAGCCCCAGCATTTT. It is translated as CASSQDLQSDSNQPQHF.

The rearrangement joins TRBV7-2 to TRBJ2-2, with TRBD2 as a possible D gene (6 bases). Per the germline V gene, CDR1 is SGHTA and CDR2 is FQGNSA. Trimming pared 5 bases from V and 1 base from J, leaving 11 bases between. The CDR3 extends over 15 amino acids. The CDR3 sequence is CASSPSGGNTGELFF. The CDR3 nucleotides read TGTGCCAGCAGCCCCTCCGGGGGGAACACCGGGGAGCTGTTTTTT.

The rearrangement uses TRBV7-9 and TRBJ1-4; weak D call: TRBD1 (5 bases). Germline V gene data show CDR1 as SEHNR and CDR2 as FQNEAQ (reference sequence). Trimming stripped 5 bases from V and 0 bases from J, with 10 bases between. The CDR3 consists of 15 residues. Here the CDR3 DNA reads TGTGCCAGCAGCGCGCAGGGCGCAACTAATGAAAAACTGTTTTTT. Translated, it gives CASSAQGATNEKLFF.

The V call is TRBV27, the J call TRBJ1-5; the D is unclear. Between the trimmed V and J ends, which lost 3 bases and 2 bases, there was a span of 14 bases. The germline V gene encodes CDR1 MNHEY and CDR2 SMNVEV (reference sequence). CDR3 size: 16 residues. The CDR3 DNA follows: TGTGCCAGCAGTTTTTTACCGCCGTGGGGCAATCAGCCCCAGCATTTT. As protein: CASSFLPPWGNQPQHF.

The chain is built from TRBV2 and TRBJ1-1, with D unclear. V lost 5 bases to trimming and J lost 0 bases, with 16 bases between them. The CDR3 sequence is 16 residues long. Germline lookup yields CDR1 SNHLY and CDR2 FYNNEI. The CDR3 region is CASSPSQAYLNTEAFF. The CDR3 DNA reads TGTGCCAGCAGTCCCTCCCAAGCCTATTTGAACACTGAAGCTTTCTTT.

This clone has only one observation. V and J are TRBV4-1 and TRBJ2-2; the D is unclear. Trimming shortened V by 7 bases and J by 4 bases, and 13 bases separated the two germline ends. The CDR3 consists of 14 residues. Per the germline V gene, CDR1 is MGHRA and CDR2 is YSYEKL. CDR3 coding DNA: TGCGCCAGCACCGAGATTTACAGCACCGGGGAGCTGTTTTTT. Protein product: CASTEIYSTGELFF.